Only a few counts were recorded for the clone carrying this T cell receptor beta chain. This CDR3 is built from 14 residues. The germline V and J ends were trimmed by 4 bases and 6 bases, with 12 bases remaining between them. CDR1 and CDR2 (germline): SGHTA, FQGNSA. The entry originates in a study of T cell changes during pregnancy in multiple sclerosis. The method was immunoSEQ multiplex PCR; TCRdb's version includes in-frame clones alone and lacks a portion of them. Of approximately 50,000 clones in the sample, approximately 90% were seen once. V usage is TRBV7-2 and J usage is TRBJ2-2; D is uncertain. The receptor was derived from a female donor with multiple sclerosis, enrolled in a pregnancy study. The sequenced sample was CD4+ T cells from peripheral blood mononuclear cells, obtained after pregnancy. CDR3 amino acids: CASSSDFRSGELFF. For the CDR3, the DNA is TGTGCCAGCAGCTCCGACTTCCGCTCCGGGGAGCTGTTTTTT.